This entry concerns a single T cell receptor beta chain. Its antigen remains unidentified. Deletions cut 5 bases from V and 0 bases from J, with 10 bases between. CDR1 and CDR2 (germline): SQVTM, ANQGSEA. The CDR3 sequence is 14 residues long. The data originate from a study of T cell clones after liver transplantation. About the research overall: Three of eight recipients were HCV-positive; others had non-autoimmune, non-viral indications. Tolerant meant at least one year fully off immunosuppression without liver enzymes above twice normal.

General study points: Graft donor-reactive T cells possibly entered the graft instead of undergoing deletion.

Some clones are missing from TCRdb's copy, which holds only in-frame ones; the method was immunoSEQ multiplex PCR. The table includes approximately 100,000 clones, approximately 85% detected once. This sequence was found in a human donor who received a liver transplant. Sequenced material: CD4+ T cells from blood, taken before liver transplant. This sequence joins TRBV29-1 and TRBJ2-2; no firm D call. The CDR3 here is CSVRRAANTGELFF. The CDR3, as DNA: TGCAGCGTTAGAAGGGCAGCGAACACCGGGGAGCTGTTTTTT.